The clone carrying this T cell receptor beta chain was detected ten times or more. Antigen: not known. The sample comes from a study of identical twins. TCRdb reprocessed the 5' RACE reads with MiXCR, giving one entry per CDR3 protein. The profile shows about 200,000 distinct CDR3 sequences, roughly 7.1% of them singletons. Germline V gene lookup returns CDR1 SEHNR and CDR2 FQNEAQ (reference sequence). CDR3 length equals 13 residues. The V and J ends lost 3 bases and 0 bases respectively, with 5 bases between them. Overall study results and limits: Models underpredicted monozygotic twin sharing of out-of-frame TCR alpha.

Healthy Caucasians supplied all donations. Separately, the same data were catalogued under a study of T cells expressing NK-cell markers. As that study records: In a few donors, dominant clonotypes made up about 25-65% of CD3+CD56-NKG2C+ cells.

What was sequenced was CD8+ T cells sorted from blood. This TCR was recovered from a woman in her late teens or twenties in good health. The rearrangement uses TRBV7-9 and TRBJ1-1; D is uncertain. The CDR3 nucleotides are TGTGCCAGCAGCTTGGAGTTGAACACTGAAGCTTTCTTT. Residues: CASSLELNTEAFF.